This paragraph reports one T cell receptor beta chain. Measured with immunoSEQ multiplex PCR; TCRdb has only the in-frame clones, and not every one. Of about 280,000 clones listed, around nine tenths are singletons. Between the trimmed V and J ends, which lost 6 bases and 6 bases, there was a span of 9 bases. The CDR3 runs to 12 residues. Germline V lookup: CDR1 LGHDT, CDR2 YNNKEL (reference sequence). The source of the sample is a study of blood T cell repertoires in COVID-19. Overall study: Sites in the United States, Italy and Spain provided acute and convalescent COVID-19 samples. Sources were T cells, B-cell-depleted T cells, or PBMCs; the material itself was cDNA or gDNA.

V usage is TRBV3-1 (or the pseudogene TRBV3-2) and J usage is TRBJ1-3, with D uncertain. The sample was peripheral blood. This TCR derives from a man aged 35 to 55 with active or convalescent COVID-19. CDR3 in amino acids: CASRAEENTIYF. The CDR3 DNA sequence: TGTGCCAGCAGGGCAGAGGAAAACACCATATATTTT.